The T cell receptor beta chain under discussion was sequenced for a study of early T cells in non-severe SARS-CoV-2 infection. The protocol attached unique molecular identifiers to individual cDNA molecules. TCRdb fed the 5' RACE reads into MiXCR, producing one record per CDR3 protein. The sample contains under 65,000 distinct CDR3 sequences, about 12% of which appear only once. This clonotype showed up many times. Germline V CDR1 and CDR2: MNHEY, SVGAGI. The V gene lost 7 bases and the J gene lost 4 bases, with 16 bases spanning the gap. This CDR3 is built from 14 residues. The sample comprised whole blood. The V gene is TRBV6-5, the J gene TRBJ1-2, with D maybe TRBD1 (6 bases). The TCR was taken from an adult who was a healthcare worker with PCR-confirmed SARS-CoV-2 infection or an uninfected control (not recorded which). DNA of the CDR3: TGTGCCAGCACCGAAGGGGGGGAGAGCTATGGCTACACCTTC. Its translation: CASTEGGESYGYTF.